Given below is one T cell receptor (beta chain) in context. Its antigen remains unknown. Total RNA amounting to 450 to 500 ng was the source from which TCR beta cDNA was made with a constant-region primer. Employing slightly modified ARM-PCR, three nested multiplex PCR rounds were run, and these gave rise to the TCR beta libraries. The two initial PCR rounds, nine to eleven cycles each, used TRBV1-TRBV30 forward and C-beta reverse primers. MiXCR, run by TCRdb on the multiplex PCR reads, gives a single entry per CDR3 protein. The data hold over 75,000 distinct CDR3 sequences, with 68% observed a single time. The data were taken from a study of tumor-infiltrating lymphocytes in primary liver carcinoma. Broader study findings: Tumor tissue displayed a significantly greater top-250-clone fraction than blood (p = 0.039).

For each extraction, RNA and DNA were obtained together from around 20-30 mg of unsorted bulk tissue. No patient had received treatment, and all had chronic HBV infection. The V end lost 8 bases, the J end lost 0 bases, and 7 bases lay between the germline ends. This CDR3 has 13 residues. CDR1 and CDR2 from the germline V gene are MDHEN and SYDVKM. The specimen sequenced was tumor-adjacent normal liver tissue. The chain is built from TRBV28 and TRBJ2-2, with D uncertain. The sequence was obtained from a middle-aged man with primary liver carcinoma and hepatitis B virus infection. The CDR3 DNA follows: TGTGCCAGCCTAACGGCGAACACCGGGGAGCTGTTTTTT. Translation gives CASLTANTGELFF.